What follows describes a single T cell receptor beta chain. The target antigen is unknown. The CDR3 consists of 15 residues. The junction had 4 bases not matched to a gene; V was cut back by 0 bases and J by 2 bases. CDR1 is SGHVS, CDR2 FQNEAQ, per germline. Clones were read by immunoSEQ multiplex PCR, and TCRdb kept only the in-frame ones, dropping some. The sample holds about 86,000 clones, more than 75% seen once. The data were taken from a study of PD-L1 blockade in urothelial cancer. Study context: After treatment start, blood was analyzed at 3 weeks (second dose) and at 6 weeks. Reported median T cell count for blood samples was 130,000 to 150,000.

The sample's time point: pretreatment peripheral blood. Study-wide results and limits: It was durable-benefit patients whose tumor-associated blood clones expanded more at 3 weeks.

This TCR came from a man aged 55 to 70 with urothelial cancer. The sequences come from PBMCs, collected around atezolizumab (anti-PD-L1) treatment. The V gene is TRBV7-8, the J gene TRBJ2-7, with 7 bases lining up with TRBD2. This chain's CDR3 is CASSLASGPPYEQYF. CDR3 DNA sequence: TGTGCCAGCAGCTTAGCTAGCGGGCCCCCCTACGAGCAGTACTTC. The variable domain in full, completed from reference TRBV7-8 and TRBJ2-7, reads GAGVSQSPRYKVAKRGQDVALRCDPISGHVSLFWYQQALGQGPEFLTYFQNEAQLDKSGLPSDRFFAERPEGSVSTLKIQRTQQEDSAVYLCASSLASGPPYEQYFGPGTRLTVT.